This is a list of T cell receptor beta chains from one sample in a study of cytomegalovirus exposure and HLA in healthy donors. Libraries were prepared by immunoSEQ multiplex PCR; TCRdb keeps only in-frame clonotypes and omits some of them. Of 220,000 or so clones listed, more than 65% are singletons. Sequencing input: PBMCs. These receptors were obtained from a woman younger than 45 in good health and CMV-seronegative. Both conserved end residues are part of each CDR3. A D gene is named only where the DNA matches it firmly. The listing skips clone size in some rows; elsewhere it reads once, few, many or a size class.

TGCAGCGCCATGGGGCGAGGCTCTGGAAACGCCATATATTTT	CSAMGRGSGNAIYF	.	TRBV29-1	TRBJ1-3	.
TGTGCCAGCAGCCAAGATGGGACTAGCGGGAGCAATGAGCAGTTCTTC	CASSQDGTSGSNEQFF	TRBD2	TRBV5-4	TRBJ2-1	few
TGTGCCAGCAGCGGAGGGGGGGGACTAGCGGGAGATACGCAGTATTTT	CASSGGGGLAGDTQYF	TRBD2	TRBV9	TRBJ2-3	.
TGTGCCAGCAGCGTAGGGCCGACTAGCGGGAGCGGGGAGCTGTTTTTT	CASSVGPTSGSGELFF	TRBD2	TRBV9	TRBJ2-2	.
TGTGCCAGCAGTTATAGTGTTTCCCGGGACACCATATATTTT	CASSYSVSRDTIYF	.	TRBV6-1	TRBJ1-3	.
TGTGCCAGCAGCTTCGGGACTACCTTCACAGATACGCAGTATTTT	CASSFGTTFTDTQYF	TRBD2	TRBV11-3	TRBJ2-3	.
TGTGCCAGTAGTACAGCAGCGAGGGCGGCTGCTTTCTTT	CASSTAARAAAFF	.	TRBV19	TRBJ1-1	.
TGTGCCAGCAGCCCCCACCGACAGGGGAGTAATTCACCCCTCCACTTT	CASSPHRQGSNSPLHF	TRBD1	TRBV7-2	TRBJ1-6	.
TGTGCCAGCAGCTTAGGGACAGGGTTCACCGGGGAGCTGTTTTTT	CASSLGTGFTGELFF	TRBD1	TRBV7-8	TRBJ2-2	.
TGCGCCAGCAGCTTCGGGGGGGGGTACAATGAGCAGTTCTTC	CASSFGGGYNEQFF	TRBD2	TRBV5-1	TRBJ2-1	few
TGTGCCAGTAGTACGAGGAACAGGGGGGCCTATCAGCCCCAGCATTTT	CASSTRNRGAYQPQHF	TRBD1	TRBV19	TRBJ1-5	.
TGTGCCAGCAGTGAGTACAACGGGGAGACCCAGTACTTC	CASSEYNGETQYF	.	TRBV25-1	TRBJ2-5	.
TGTGCCAGCAGCCACCAGGGGGGAAGCTCCTACGAGCAGTACTTC	CASSHQGGSSYEQYF	.	TRBV4-2	TRBJ2-7	.
TGTGCCAGCAGCGTACTACAGAGCACTGAAGCTTTCTTT	CASSVLQSTEAFF	.	TRBV9	TRBJ1-1	.